This TCR beta chain emerged from a study of response to subunit inactivated influenza vaccine (dated by TCRdb to 2016 to 2018). Context from the whole study: To follow how T cells responded to a trivalent subunit inactivated influenza vaccine, the researchers relied on deep quantitative profiling of the T cell receptor repertoire. Paper-wide results and their limitations: The authors suggested that each seasonal influenza vaccination may recruit only a limited number of new T cells.

Library preparation used RT-PCR. Data came from an Illumina HiSeq 2500. TCRdb trimmed public reads at Q25 via fastp, called clones via MiXCR and kept in-frame beta chains. Every CDR3 protein is listed once, alongside the most common genes and DNA of its rows. Across this sample there are 150,000 to 200,000 distinct CDR3 sequences, with approximately 12% seen only once. Approximately 30% of the sample rests with the top ten. The CDR3 covers 17 residues, taking in both the cysteine and the phenylalanine. CDR3 DNA only is kept here, 51 bases in frame from base 1. For this chain, trimming is 2 bases at the V end and 2 bases at the J end, and the number of junction bases without a gene match is 7. Per the germline V gene (reference sequence), SEHNR is the CDR1 and FQNEAQ is the CDR2. This clonotype has a handful of counts. Its antigen remains unidentified. Base qualities are not at hand, and no much larger clone is one base apart.

This sample also belongs to another study, concerning T cells expressing NK-cell markers. As that second study puts it: 5'RACE template switching, by which a universal primer site and unique molecular identifiers were added, was used to make TCR beta cDNA libraries. Fewer than ten donors provided sorted CD3+CD56+NKG2C+, CD3+CD56+NKG2C- and CD3+CD56-NKG2C+ T-cell subsets, whose TCR beta-chain repertoires were profiled. Of the eight sequenced donors, seven were found to be HCMV-seropositive and one was found to be HCMV-seronegative. To restrict sorting to alphabetaTCR-expressing T cells, an anti-gammadeltaTCR antibody was added in several experiments. For 6 or 7 donors, the dominant CD3+CD56+NKG2C+ clonotypes were among the top 10 CD8+ clonotypes and accounted for about 1.0-7.0% of CD8+ T cells. Those dominant clonotypes were again the most abundant among CD3+CD56-NKG2C+ cells in a few donors, at about 28.3-60.1%. Whether the expanded NKG2C-expressing T cell clones were specific for HCMV antigens remained unclear. All eight donors whose samples were sequenced were randomly selected healthy volunteers, three of them men and five women. HCMV-specific IgG was detected in serum with a commercial ELISA kit to determine HCMV serostatus. Ficoll density gradient centrifugation was used to isolate peripheral blood mononuclear cells from blood. Using Miltenyi isolation kits, CD4+ and CD8+ T cells were isolated from PBMC through magnetic immunoseparation. Priming for cDNA synthesis came from the TCR beta constant segment, and two successive PCR amplification steps followed. Illumina HiSeq 2000/2500, MiSeq or NextSeq was used to sequence libraries as 2 x 150 bp reads. MIGEC was used to demultiplex reads and group reads by UMI, and MiTCR was used to assemble and quantify clonotypes. To exclude erroneous sequences, only TCR cDNA sequences supported by at least two reads were retained. The tcR package was used for downstream repertoire analysis, with clonotypes matched between fractions based on CDR3 nucleotide sequence plus V segment. Antigen specificity was annotated against VDJdb with VDJmatch, allowing one amino acid substitution in CDR3.

The sequence was obtained from a man between 50 and 59 years old who received an inactivated influenza vaccine. Donor details come from another sample of the same person, matched by shared clones. Sequenced material: CD8+ T cells sorted from PBMCs, taken 11 to 12 days after vaccination. In this chain, TRBV7-9 is recombined with TRBJ2-1, with 9 bases aligning to TRBD2. In nucleotides, the sequence is TGTGCCAGCAGCTTAACGGGACTAGCAGTCCCCTACAATGAGCAGTTCTTC. Its protein product is CASSLTGLAVPYNEQFF.